These T cell receptor beta chains were read from a single sample in a study of blood T cell repertoires in COVID-19. Profiling relied on immunoSEQ multiplex PCR, and the TCRdb table lists in-frame clones only, not all of them. The table includes over 100,000 clones, more than 75% detected once. Sequenced sample: peripheral blood. Source of these receptors: a woman aged 70-85 years with COVID-19, enrolled during active disease. The CDR3 runs from the conserved cysteine through the conserved F or W. Fields, in order: clone size, J gene, V gene, D gene, CDR3 protein, CDR3 DNA. A D gene is named only where the DNA matches it firmly. Rows may omit the clone size; those that give it use once, few, many or a size class.

. TRBJ1-2 TRBV19 . CAISSDRNYGYTF TGTGCCATCTCTTCAGACAGGAACTATGGCTACACCTTC
. TRBJ1-3 TRBV5-8 TRBD1 CAREDRAISGNTIYF TGTGCCAGGGAGGACAGGGCCATCTCTGGAAACACCATATATTTT
. TRBJ1-1 TRBV5-6 TRBD1 CASSLYSGTANTEAFF TGTGCCAGCAGCTTATACTCCGGGACAGCGAACACTGAAGCTTTCTTT
. TRBJ2-1 TRBV7-7 TRBD2 CASSPLGSGGYNEQFF TGTGCTAGCAGCCCCCTCGGGAGCGGGGGCTACAATGAGCAGTTCTTC
. TRBJ1-2 TRBV4-1 TRBD1 CASSQATGFTGYTF TGCGCCAGCAGCCAAGCGACAGGGTTTACTGGCTACACCTTC
. TRBJ2-2 TRBV29-1 TRBD1 CSARGTGTGELFF TGCAGCGCCAGGGGGACAGGGACCGGGGAGCTGTTTTTT
. TRBJ1-1 TRBV27 . CASSSGQNTEAFF TGTGCCAGCAGTTCGGGACAGAACACTGAAGCTTTCTTT
. TRBJ2-5 TRBV28 TRBD2 CASSSLAGQETQYF TGTGCCAGCAGTTCCTTAGCGGGACAAGAGACCCAGTACTTC
once TRBJ1-2 TRBV2 TRBD1 CAQGAGHSGYTF TGTGCCCAGGGGGCCGGTCATAGTGGCTACACCTTC
. TRBJ1-1 TRBV2 TRBD1 CASSRDRGPRRNTEAFF TGTGCCAGCAGTCGAGACAGGGGCCCTCGAAGGAACACTGAAGCTTTCTTT
few TRBJ2-1 TRBV6-5 TRBD1 CASRIGQGAYNEQFF TGTGCCAGCAGAATCGGACAGGGGGCGTACAATGAGCAGTTCTTC
. TRBJ1-1 TRBV9 TRBD1 CASSRKGTANTEAFF TGTGCCAGCAGTCGTAAAGGGACAGCGAACACTGAAGCTTTCTTT
once TRBJ1-6 TRBV18 . CASSPDTGPPLHF TGTGCCAGCTCACCCGACACAGGGCCGCCCCTCCACTTT
. TRBJ1-5 TRBV7-2 TRBD1 CASSILQGGGQPQHF TGTGCCAGCAGCATCCTACAGGGGGGAGGCCAGCCCCAGCATTTT
. TRBJ1-1 TRBV6-6 . CASSYSSGDEAFF TGTGCCAGCAGTTACTCATCGGGGGACGAAGCTTTCTTT
. TRBJ2-2 TRBV9 . CASSEGLRNTGELFF TGTGCCAGCAGCGAGGGGCTACGAAACACCGGGGAGCTGTTTTTT
. TRBJ1-6 TRBV12-3/TRBV12-4 . CASSPDTASLHF TGTGCCAGCAGTCCCGACACAGCTTCCCTCCACTTT
few TRBJ1-1 TRBV7-2 TRBD1 CASSLGPDRGGAFF TGTGCCAGCAGCTTAGGCCCGGACAGGGGGGGAGCTTTCTTT
. TRBJ1-3 TRBV10-2 . CASSDPGQSPGTIYF TGCGCCAGCAGTGATCCCGGACAGTCCCCGGGAACCATATATTTT
. TRBJ1-3 TRBV5-6 . CASSSLSHHPGGNTIYF TGTGCCAGCAGCTCTTTGTCACATCACCCAGGAGGAAACACCATATATTTT
. TRBJ1-4 TRBV3-1/TRBV3-2 TRBD1 CASSQVQGAKGKLFF TGTGCCAGCAGCCAAGTTCAGGGGGCAAAGGGAAAACTGTTTTTT
. TRBJ1-6 TRBV14 . CASSQDRVINSPLHF TGTGCCAGCAGCCAAGACAGGGTAATTAATTCACCCCTCCACTTT
. TRBJ2-3 TRBV5-1 TRBD2 CASSSQRGLRDTQYF TGCGCCAGCAGCTCGCAGCGGGGTCTGCGAGATACGCAGTATTTT
. TRBJ2-7 TRBV7-2 TRBD1 CASSPRTGVVYEQYF TGTGCCAGCAGCCCGAGGACAGGGGTTGTCTACGAGCAGTACTTC
. TRBJ2-4 TRBV16 . CASSPVRSEEGPSYF TGTGCCAGCAGCCCAGTGCGGTCTGAAGAAGGCCCATCGTACTTC
. TRBJ2-2 TRBV11-3 . CASSFDGSTGELFF TGTGCCAGCAGCTTTGACGGGAGCACCGGGGAGCTGTTTTTT
. TRBJ2-3 TRBV9 . CASSRDPSGQPLSTDTQYF TGTGCCAGCAGCCGAGACCCTTCTGGACAGCCCTTATCCACAGATACGCAGTATTTT
. TRBJ1-1 TRBV6-5 TRBD1 CASSRQGQGNTEAFF TGTGCCAGCAGCCGACAGGGACAGGGGAACACTGAAGCTTTCTTT
. TRBJ2-7 TRBV15 TRBD1 CATSRFGQVLNEQYF TGTGCCACCAGCAGATTCGGACAGGTCCTCAACGAGCAGTACTTC
. TRBJ1-2 TRBV19 . CASTPTGRDGYTF TGTGCCAGTACCCCCACAGGGCGAGATGGCTACACCTTC
. TRBJ1-5 TRBV6-5 . CASSYSRDGQPQHF TGTGCCAGCAGTTACTCGCGGGACGGTCAGCCCCAGCATTTT
. TRBJ2-5 TRBV5-6 . CASSTAGRWQETQYF TGTGCCAGCAGCACCGCGGGGCGGTGGCAAGAGACCCAGTACTTC
. TRBJ2-7 TRBV29-1 TRBD1 CSVRYGTGAVEQYF TGCAGCGTTCGGTACGGGACAGGGGCGGTCGAGCAGTACTTC